This record concerns one T cell receptor (beta chain) sequence. Antigen unknown. The data were taken from a study of CD8 T cells in ankylosing spondylitis. V lost 0 bases to trimming and J lost 0 bases, with 10 bases between them. Per the germline V gene, CDR1 is LGHNA and CDR2 is YNFKEQ. This CDR3 comprises 16 residues. TCRdb reprocessed the 5' RACE reads with MiXCR, giving one entry per CDR3 protein. Of roughly 490,000 distinct CDR3 sequences in the sample, approximately 5.3% were seen once. Study observations and caveats: For ankylosing spondylitis blood, a TCR beta motif of 7 or 8 highly homologous variants appeared characteristic. Disease-associated clones were CD8+ and fairly uncommon in peripheral blood. Matched ankylosing spondylitis synovial fluid reportedly showed significant enrichment of disease-linked clones.

Sequencing input: blood, either unsorted or a sorted T cell fraction (not recorded which). The TCR was taken from a male donor with ankylosing spondylitis. The V call is TRBV4-2, the J call TRBJ2-3; D may correspond to TRBD1 or TRBD2 (5 bases each). The CDR3 region is CASSQEGRPSTDTQYF. In DNA form, the CDR3 reads TGTGCCAGCAGCCAAGAGGGACGGCCTAGCACAGATACGCAGTATTTT.